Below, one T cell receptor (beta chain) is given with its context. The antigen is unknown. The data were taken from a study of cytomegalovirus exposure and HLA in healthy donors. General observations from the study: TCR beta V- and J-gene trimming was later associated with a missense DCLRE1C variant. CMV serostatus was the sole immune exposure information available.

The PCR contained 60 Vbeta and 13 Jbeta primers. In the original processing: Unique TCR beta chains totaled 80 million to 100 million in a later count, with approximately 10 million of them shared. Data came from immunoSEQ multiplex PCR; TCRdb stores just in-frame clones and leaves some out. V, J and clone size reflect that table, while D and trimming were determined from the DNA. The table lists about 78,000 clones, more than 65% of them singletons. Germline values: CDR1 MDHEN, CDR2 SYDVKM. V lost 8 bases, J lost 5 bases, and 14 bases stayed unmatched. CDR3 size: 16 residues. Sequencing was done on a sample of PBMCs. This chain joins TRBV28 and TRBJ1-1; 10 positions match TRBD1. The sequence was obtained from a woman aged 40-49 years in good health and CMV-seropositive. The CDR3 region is CASPGRGQGGGTEAFF. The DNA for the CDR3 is TGTGCCAGCCCTGGGAGAGGACAGGGGGGAGGGACTGAAGCTTTCTTT.